This is a list of T cell receptor beta chains from one sample in a study of T cell changes during pregnancy in multiple sclerosis. Data came from immunoSEQ multiplex PCR; TCRdb stores just in-frame clones and leaves some out. The table lists 65,000 to 90,000 clones, roughly 92% of them singletons, with 2.5% in the top ten. The material was peripheral blood, obtained in the first trimester of pregnancy. The receptors here all came from a female donor with multiple sclerosis, enrolled in a pregnancy study. CDR3s include the opening cysteine and the closing phenylalanine or tryptophan. A D gene is named only where the DNA matches it firmly. Clone size is not always given. Where it is, it says once, few, many or a class for expanded clones.

CDR3 DNA: TGTGCAAGTCGCTTAGCGGATCATGGGACAGGGGGCTCCTACAATGAGCAGTTCTTC; CDR3 protein: CASRLADHGTGGSYNEQFF; clone size: -; J gene: TRBJ2-1; V gene: TRBV12-2; D gene: -
CDR3 DNA: TGTGCCAGCAGTCTCACAGGTTACAATGAGCAGTTCTTC; CDR3 protein: CASSLTGYNEQFF; clone size: -; J gene: TRBJ2-1; V gene: TRBV28; D gene: -
CDR3 DNA: TGCAGTGCTTCGGGGAGGGGGCAGTACTTC; CDR3 protein: CSASGRGQYF; clone size: -; J gene: TRBJ2-7; V gene: TRBV20-1; D gene: TRBD2
CDR3 DNA: TGTGCCAGCAGGGACAGGGCAGGCACAGATACGCAGTATTTT; CDR3 protein: CASRDRAGTDTQYF; clone size: once; J gene: TRBJ2-3; V gene: TRBV6-6; D gene: TRBD1
CDR3 DNA: TGTGCCAGCACCCTCACAGGGGGTGGCACTGAAGCTTTCTTT; CDR3 protein: CASTLTGGGTEAFF; clone size: -; J gene: TRBJ1-1; V gene: TRBV6-5; D gene: TRBD1
CDR3 DNA: TGCGCCAGCAGCTTTAGGGGGAGCGGAAATGAGCAGTTCTTC; CDR3 protein: CASSFRGSGNEQFF; clone size: -; J gene: TRBJ2-1; V gene: TRBV5-1; D gene: -
CDR3 DNA: TGTGCCAGCAGATATACGGGACAGGAGAATTCACCCCTCCACTTT; CDR3 protein: CASRYTGQENSPLHF; clone size: -; J gene: TRBJ1-6; V gene: TRBV2; D gene: TRBD1
CDR3 DNA: TGTGCCAGCAGCTACGTATACTCTAATGAAAAACTGTTTTTT; CDR3 protein: CASSYVYSNEKLFF; clone size: -; J gene: TRBJ1-4; V gene: TRBV6-5; D gene: -
CDR3 DNA: TGTGCCAGTAGTATATTACAGGGGATCAATCAGCCCCAGCATTTT; CDR3 protein: CASSILQGINQPQHF; clone size: -; J gene: TRBJ1-5; V gene: TRBV19; D gene: TRBD1
CDR3 DNA: TGTGCCAGCAGCAAAAGAGTCCGGACAGGGTTAAGAGGCGATCAGCCCCAGCATTTT; CDR3 protein: CASSKRVRTGLRGDQPQHF; clone size: once; J gene: TRBJ1-5; V gene: TRBV21-1; D gene: -